These 6 T cell receptor beta chains were sequenced from one sample in a study of cytomegalovirus exposure and HLA in healthy donors. TCRdb's copy holds only in-frame clones and misses some; the assay was immunoSEQ multiplex PCR. The sample includes about 65,000 clones, approximately 90% of them seen just once. Sequences were obtained from PBMCs. The origin of the receptors is a woman between 18 and 29 years old in good health and CMV-seronegative.

This clone occurred once. V usage is TRBV11-1 and J usage is TRBJ2-5; perhaps TRBD2 as D (6 bases). V lost 4 bases and J 5 bases, leaving 14 bases between the germline ends. In germline, CDR1 is SGHAT, CDR2 FQDESV (reference sequence). The CDR3 has 14 residues. The CDR3 region has the DNA TGTGCCAGCAGCTCCCCCCCGGGGGAGGAGACCCAGTACTTC. Amino acid sequence: CASSSPPGEETQYF.

The J gene is TRBJ1-1, the V gene TRBV30, with 7 bases identical to TRBD1. The CDR3 runs 13 residues. V gave up 0 bases and J gave up 12 bases; unmatched junction bases: 10. Germline loops: CDR1 GTSNPN, CDR2 SVGIG (reference sequence). CDR3 loop: CAWSVMDRFWTFF. The CDR3 DNA is TGTGCCTGGAGTGTAATGGACAGGTTTTGGACTTTCTTT.

The chain combines TRBV27 with TRBJ2-5; weak D call: TRBD2 (6 bases). Germline lookup yields CDR1 MNHEY and CDR2 SMNVEV (reference sequence). CDR3 length: 15 amino acids. V was clipped by 5 bases and J by 5 bases, with 18 bases between them. Written as DNA, the CDR3 is TGTGCCAGCAGTATGAGTCCCGGGACTCGGGAGACCCAGTACTTC. This sequence encodes CASSMSPGTRETQYF.

CDR3 DNA: TGTGCCAGCAGCTTACCTAGCACAGATACGCAGTATTTT. Translated: CASSLPSTDTQYF. The chain recombines TRBV7-9 with TRBJ2-3; D gene unclear. The CDR3 contains 13 residues. Per the germline V gene, CDR1 is SEHNR and CDR2 is FQNEAQ (reference sequence). V lost 2 bases, J lost 0 bases, and 3 bases lay in between.

The chain combines TRBV27 with TRBJ2-3, with D uncertain. The CDR3 contains 11 residues. V was cut by 6 bases and J by 4 bases, with 5 bases left in between. Germline V gene sequence: CDR1 MNHEY, CDR2 SMNVEV (reference sequence). Here the CDR3 reads CASRVADTQYF. CDR3 nucleotides: TGTGCCAGCAGAGTAGCAGATACGCAGTATTTT.

J is TRBJ1-1 and V is TRBV19; D is uncertain. The CDR3 covers 15 residues. V shed 6 bases and J shed 0 bases, with 14 bases lying between them. Per germline, CDR1 LNHDA and CDR2 SQIVND (reference sequence). The CDR3 protein is CASRLTSSMNTEAFF. CDR3 DNA sequence: TGTGCCAGTAGACTCACGTCTAGCATGAACACTGAAGCTTTCTTT. The variable domain in full, with the rest retrieved from reference TRBV19 and TRBJ1-1, is DGGITQSPKYLFRKEGQNVTLSCEQNLNHDAMYWYRQDPGQGLRLIYYSQIVNDFQKGDIAEGYSVSREKKESFPLTVTSAQKNPTAFYLCASRLTSSMNTEAFFGQGTRLTVV.